The T cell receptor (beta chain) described here comes from a study of radiation and T cells in renal cell carcinoma. Study-level information: Nephrectomy followed 15 Gy stereotactic body radiation by 4 weeks. Study-wide findings and caveats: Without pretreatment biopsies, baseline tumor clonotype presence was undetermined. Top tumor clonotypes rose in blood 2 weeks post-radiation, then contracted.

Worth noting for this clone: No antigen is known for it.

Assay used: immunoSEQ multiplex PCR; TCRdb lists only in-frame clones, some missing. Of some 60,000 clones detected, 70% to 80% appear once; the ten largest clones hold roughly 7%. Germline lookup yields CDR1 SGHTA and CDR2 FQGTGA. The CDR3 spans 16 residues. Losses at the gene ends were 5 bases for V and 9 bases for J; bases not matched to a gene: 9. Time point indicated: blood 2 weeks post-SBRT. Treatment reported: 15 Gy SBRT to primary tumor, nephrectomy 4 weeks later. Serial blood draws occurred at baseline and 2 and 4 weeks post-SBRT. The specimen comprised blood, sampled from a patient whose treatment included radiotherapy and nephrectomy. V gene TRBV7-3 combines with J gene TRBJ2-1, with TRBD2 matching over 14 bases. This TCR came from a man aged 55 to 69 with renal cell carcinoma. For the CDR3, the DNA is TGTGCCAGCAGCCCCAGACTAGCGGGAGGGCCTACTGAGCAGTTCTTC. Its protein product is CASSPRLAGGPTEQFF.